This paragraph covers one T cell receptor (beta chain) sequence. This sample stems from a study of blood T cell repertoires in COVID-19. For the study at large: T cells, B-cell-depleted T cells, or PBMCs supplied cDNA or gDNA.

Measured with immunoSEQ multiplex PCR; TCRdb has only the in-frame clones, and not every one. Of 120,000 or so clones in the sample, approximately 68% were seen once. Germline CDR1 and CDR2: GTSNPN and SVGIG (reference sequence). The CDR3 has 14 residues. Trimming stripped 4 bases from V and 0 bases from J, with 13 bases between. Specimen: peripheral blood. The clonotype was recovered from a woman in her seventies with acute or convalescent COVID-19. This chain links TRBV30 with TRBJ2-7, with D possibly being TRBD1 (6 bases). This CDR3 is CAWTGHLSSYEQYF. The CDR3 coding sequence is TGTGCCTGGACGGGACACCTAAGCTCCTACGAGCAGTACTTC.